This TCR beta chain was sequenced in a study of graft-versus-host responses after intestinal transplantation. Overall study context: Each of the recipients got a multivisceral, liver-intestinal, or isolated intestinal transplant. Notes on the study in general: Some GvH clones appeared in ileal mucosa or blood before recipient bone marrow.

Of note for this clone: Its antigen is unknown.

Only in-frame clones appear in the TCRdb table, and some are missing; sequencing was by immunoSEQ multiplex PCR. The table lists about 85,000 clones, roughly four fifths of them singletons. Material: unstimulated CD4+ T cells sorted from spleen or lymph node cells, obtained before intestinal transplant. This receptor was obtained from a human donor who received an intestinal transplant.

The CDR3 sequence is CASSSPGQGEGSPLHF. In DNA form, the CDR3 reads TGTGCCAGCAGCTCCCCAGGACAGGGCGAGGGATCACCCCTCCACTTT. The V gene is TRBV7-9, the J gene TRBJ1-6; 8 bases map to TRBD1. Germline CDR1 reads SEHNR; CDR2 reads FQNEAQ (reference sequence). The CDR3 totals 16 residues. J lost 10 bases, V lost 4 bases, and 12 bases had no gene match. Looking up the rest from reference TRBV7-9 and TRBJ1-6 gives the full variable domain: DTGVSQNPRHKITKRGQNVTFRCDPISEHNRLYWYRQTLGQGPEFLTYFQNEAQLEKSRLLSDRFSAERPKGSFSTLEIQRTEQGDSAMYLCASSSPGQGEGSPLHFGNGTRLTVT.